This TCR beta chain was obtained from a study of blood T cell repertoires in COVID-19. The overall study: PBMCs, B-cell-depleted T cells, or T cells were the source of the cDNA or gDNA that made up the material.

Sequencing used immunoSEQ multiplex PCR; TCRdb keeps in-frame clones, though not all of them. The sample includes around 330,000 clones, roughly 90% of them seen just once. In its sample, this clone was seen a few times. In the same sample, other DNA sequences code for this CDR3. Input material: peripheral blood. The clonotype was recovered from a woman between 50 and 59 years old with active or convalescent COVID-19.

The CDR3 sequence: CASSLSSYEQYF. DNA of the CDR3: TGTGCCAGCAGCTTAAGTAGCTACGAGCAGTACTTC. The chain couples TRBV7-9 to TRBJ2-7, with D unclear. The germline CDR1 and CDR2 sequences are SEHNR and FQNEAQ (reference sequence). Trimming removed 2 bases at V and 3 bases at J, with 5 bases between. There are 12 residues in the CDR3.